This TCR beta chain derives from a study of Graves' ophthalmopathy and Graves' hyperthyroidism. This clonotype has a count of ten or more. V shed 2 bases, J shed 5 bases, and the junction held 5 bases outside the gene matches. CDR3 length equals 15 residues. The germline V gene has CDR1 MNHEY and CDR2 SVGAGI. Scientists amplified the TCR beta CDR3 regions from RNA transcripts. HTBI primers were employed in first-round RT-PCR, then a second-round multiplex PCR followed. A single record per CDR3 protein comes from TCRdb applying MiXCR to the multiplex PCR reads. The sample has 40,000 to 50,000 distinct CDR3 sequences; around 50% are singletons.

J is TRBJ1-5 and V is TRBV6-5, with TRBD1 matching 8 bases. Sequenced: peripheral blood. The receptor was derived from an adult man with Graves' ophthalmopathy. CDR3 bases: TGTGCCAGCAGTTACCGAGACAGGGGCGATCAGCCCCAGCATTTT. It codes for CASSYRDRGDQPQHF.